These 31 T cell receptor beta chains share one sample of origin, sequenced in a study of patients and donors after allogeneic stem cell transplantation. Each CDR3 protein gets one entry after TCRdb re-called the RT-PCR reads with MiXCR. Altogether 150,000 to 200,000 distinct CDR3 sequences are present, roughly 30% being singletons, with the ten largest covering about 3.3%. Source material: blood, either unsorted or a sorted T cell fraction (not recorded which). The receptors were sampled from a human donor who was either an allogeneic HSCT recipient or a stem cell or donor lymphocyte infusion donor (not recorded which). It is not recorded whose cells these are; they may come from a transplant donor.

This clonotype was seen ten or more times. The chain carries TRBV4-2 and TRBJ1-1; possibly TRBD1 for D (6 bases). The V end lost 4 bases, the J end lost 2 bases, and 14 bases lay between the germline ends. Germline CDR1 is LGHNA and CDR2 is YNFKEQ. CDR3 size: 15 residues. CDR3 nucleotides: TGTGCCAGCAGCCCACACGGGACACCAAACACTGAAGCTTTCTTT. Encoded protein: CASSPHGTPNTEAFF.

This sequence joins TRBV4-2 and TRBJ2-3; no clear D gene. The V end was cut by 4 bases, the J end by 2 bases, with 10 bases between. The CDR3 is made up of 14 amino acids. CDR1 and CDR2 from the germline V gene are LGHNA and YNFKEQ. The CDR3 protein is CASSRDTFTDTQYF. The DNA of the CDR3 is TGTGCCAGCAGCCGAGACACGTTCACAGATACGCAGTATTTT.

The chain employs TRBV15 and TRBJ2-7; D remains ambiguous. The CDR3 is made up of 13 amino acids. Trimming took 1 base from V and 3 from J, leaving 7 bases between them. Germline V gives CDR1 LNHNV, CDR2 YYDKDF (reference sequence). This CDR3 is CATSRGGVYEQYF. Here the CDR3 DNA reads TGTGCCACCAGCAGAGGTGGGGTCTACGAGCAGTACTTC.

This rearrangement joins TRBV27 to TRBJ1-6, with D possibly TRBD1 on 5 matching bases. Trimming removed 3 bases at V and 10 bases at J, with 13 bases between. CDR3 length: 14 residues. The germline gives CDR1 MNHEY, CDR2 SMNVEV (reference sequence). The DNA of the CDR3 is TGTGCCAGCAGTTTGACAGCCTGGGGATCACCCCTCCACTTT. Translation: CASSLTAWGSPLHF.

This clonotype was seen a few times. The chain employs TRBV20-1 and TRBJ1-6; D is possibly TRBD1 (5 bases). With 1 base removed from V and 9 bases from J, the gap between germline ends came to 16 bases. Germline V gene sequence: CDR1 DFQATT, CDR2 SNEGSKA (reference sequence). The CDR3 has 15 amino acids. CDR3 sequence: CSARAAGTGVSPLHF. The DNA of the CDR3 is TGCAGTGCTAGAGCTGCCGGGACCGGAGTTTCACCCCTCCACTTT.

This clonotype occurred a few times. J is TRBJ1-2 and V is TRBV27, with 9 bases identical to TRBD1. Germline V CDR1 and CDR2: MNHEY, SMNVEV (reference sequence). The ends lost 6 bases at V and 5 bases at J; junction bases unmatched: 7. The CDR3 has 14 amino acids. CDR3 sequence reads: CASSRDREGYGYTF. The CDR3 DNA follows: TGTGCCAGCAGCAGGGACAGGGAGGGGTATGGCTACACCTTC.

The chain employs TRBV27 and TRBJ2-1; 8 nucleotides agree with TRBD2. V dropped 2 bases and J dropped 2; count of bases not matched to a gene: 5. This CDR3 contains 16 residues. The V gene's germline CDR1 is MNHEY and CDR2 SMNVEV (reference sequence). This chain's CDR3 is CASSLTGRAPYNEQFF. CDR3 in DNA: TGTGCCAGCAGTTTAACCGGGAGGGCCCCCTACAATGAGCAGTTCTTC.

As regards this clonotype: One end of the junction fails to match germline, which may point to a read error. The chain carries TRBV5-1 and TRBJ1-5; 7 bases fit TRBD1. Germline V gives CDR1 SGHRS, CDR2 YFSETQ. This CDR3 has 14 residues. CDR3 DNA sequence: TGCGCCAGCAGCTCCGGGACAGAGAATCAGCGCCAGCATTTT. Translation gives CASSSGTENQRQHF. The full variable domain, completed using reference TRBV5-1 and TRBJ1-5, is KAGVTQTPRYLIKTRGQQVTLSCSPISGHRSVSWYQQTPGQGLQFLFEYFSETQRNKGNFPGRFSGRQFSNSRSEMNVSTLELGDSALYLCASSSGTENQRQHFGDGTRLSIL.

The rearrangement links TRBV7-9 to TRBJ1-2; D is unclear. CDR1 and CDR2 from the germline V gene are SEHNR and FQNEAQ (reference sequence). The CDR3 consists of 15 residues. V shed 1 base and J shed 0 bases, with 9 bases lying between them. CDR3 DNA: TGTGCCAGCAGCTTAGGCGCGGGTGCTAACTATGGCTACACCTTC. Residues: CASSLGAGANYGYTF.

This clonotype has only a few counts. The chain joins TRBV5-4 to TRBJ1-2, with D perhaps matching TRBD1 (6 bases). The ends were cut back, 5 bases at V and 6 bases at J, with 14 bases in the middle. The CDR3 sequence is 13 residues long. Germline CDR1 is SGHNT and CDR2 is YYREEE (reference sequence). The CDR3 reads CASRPPKGDGYTF. The CDR3 nucleotides are TGTGCCAGCAGGCCGCCCAAGGGGGATGGCTACACCTTC.

This clonotype was observed at least ten times. The CDR3 bases are TGTGCCAGCAGTGAAACAGGGAAGGACTATGGCTACACCTTC. Encoded protein: CASSETGKDYGYTF. The chain is built from TRBV6-5 and TRBJ1-2; possible D gene TRBD1, 6 bases. This CDR3 is built from 14 residues. The ends were cut back, 5 bases at V and 3 bases at J, with 13 bases in the middle. Germline-derived CDR1 and CDR2 are MNHEY and SVGAGI.

The chain is built from TRBV7-9 and TRBJ2-1; possible D gene TRBD2, 5 bases. The CDR3 is 14 residues long. V was shortened by 5 bases and J by 9 bases, with 17 bases between the two germline ends. Germline lookup yields CDR1 SEHNR and CDR2 FQNEAQ (reference sequence). This CDR3 reads CASSPPGYASEQFF. The CDR3, as DNA: TGTGCCAGCAGCCCCCCGGGGTATGCCAGTGAGCAGTTCTTC.

This sequence joins TRBV20-1 and TRBJ1-2; 10 bases line up with TRBD1. This CDR3 spans 12 amino acids. The V and J ends lost 5 bases and 5 bases, in that order; junction bases with no gene match: 2. Germline CDR1 is DFQATT and CDR2 is SNEGSKA (reference sequence). Here the CDR3 DNA reads TGCAGTGCTGGGGGACAGGGGTATGGCTACACCTTC. Amino acids: CSAGGQGYGYTF.

This clonotype was seen a single time. V is TRBV7-9 and J is TRBJ2-2; 7 bases are a match to TRBD2. The CDR3 covers 16 residues. Germline trimming cut 1 base from V and 4 bases from J; bases unmatched to any gene: 6. Germline V gene lookup returns CDR1 SEHNR and CDR2 FQNEAQ (reference sequence). The CDR3 bases are TGTGCCAGCAGCTTAGGGGGACTACTGAGCACCGGGGAGCTGTTTTTT. Protein sequence: CASSLGGLLSTGELFF.

V is TRBV9 and J is TRBJ2-1; TRBD2 agrees at 11 bases. The germline gives CDR1 SGDLS, CDR2 YYNGEE. Germline trimming cut 4 bases from V and 6 bases from J; bases unmatched to any gene: 9. This CDR3 is 16 amino acids long. The CDR3 nucleotides are TGTGCCAGCAGCCTTAATAGCGGGAGGGCCTTCAATGAGCAGTTCTTC. Translation: CASSLNSGRAFNEQFF.

This clonotype has more than one count but fewer than ten. This chain connects TRBV3-1 to TRBJ1-6, with D maybe TRBD1 (5 bases). Germline CDR1 is LGHDT and CDR2 is YNNKEL (reference sequence). Trimming removed 5 bases at V and 7 bases at J, with 15 bases between. The CDR3 loop spans 15 amino acids. CDR3 residues: CASSSRDGLNSPLHF. CDR3 coding DNA: TGTGCCAGCAGCTCCCGGGACGGGTTAAATTCACCCCTCCACTTT.

V is TRBV20-1 and J is TRBJ2-1; 10 nucleotides match TRBD2. The CDR3 has 17 amino acids. V was pared by 5 bases and J by 0 bases, with 10 bases of the junction left unmatched. Germline CDR1 reads DFQATT; CDR2 reads SNEGSKA (reference sequence). The CDR3 region has the DNA TGCAGTGCTGACGGACTAGCGGACACGAGCTCCTACAATGAGCAGTTCTTC. Protein: CSADGLADTSSYNEQFF.

In this sample, this clonotype turned up many times. J is TRBJ1-1 and V is TRBV5-1, with a tentative D call TRBD1 (5 bases). The germline gives CDR1 SGHRS, CDR2 YFSETQ. Trimming cost V 4 bases and J 0 bases, with 10 bases left between them. CDR3 length: 14 residues. CDR3 residues: CASSPRQLNTEAFF. For the CDR3, the DNA is TGCGCCAGCAGCCCAAGACAGTTGAACACTGAAGCTTTCTTT.

A single count supports this clonotype. V usage is TRBV14 and J usage is TRBJ2-1; D remains unclear. The CDR3 contains 13 residues. Germline V CDR1 and CDR2: SGHDN, FVKESK. The germline V and J ends were trimmed by 4 bases and 3 bases, with 7 bases remaining between them. The CDR3 coding sequence is TGTGCCAGCAGCCGCGATTACTACAATGAGCAGTTCTTC. It yields the protein CASSRDYYNEQFF.

Concerning this clonotype itself: One end of the junction is discordant with germline, which a read error may explain. The chain combines TRBV7-7 with TRBJ2-1; 14 bases are a match to TRBD2. The CDR3 runs to 15 residues. CDR1 SSHAT and CDR2 FNYEAQ come from the germline V gene (reference sequence). The CDR3 DNA sequence: TGTGCTAGCAGCCCCGGGACTAGCGGGAGTAATGAGCAGTTCTTC. It encodes CASSPGTSGSNEQFF.

This clonotype was observed many times. The genes are TRBV12-3 or TRBV12-4 and TRBJ1-1; D remains unclear. The CDR3 extends over 13 amino acids. Trimming took 6 bases from V and 4 from J, leaving 12 bases between them. CDR3 nucleotides: TGTGCCAGCAGCCTTAGGGATGTCACTGAAGCTTTCTTT. Its protein is CASSLRDVTEAFF.

The chain employs TRBV25-1 and TRBJ2-1; 9 bases line up with TRBD2. CDR1 MGHDK and CDR2 SYGVNS come from the germline V gene. The CDR3 is 16 amino acids. Trimming removed 4 bases from V and 5 bases from J; junction bases left unmatched: 9. The CDR3 nucleotides read TGTGCCAGCAGTGTCCATAGCGGGAGTCTCGACAATGAGCAGTTCTTC. It yields the protein CASSVHSGSLDNEQFF.

A few counts support this clonotype. The chain has TRBV12-3 or TRBV12-4 and TRBJ1-5; D is undetermined. The CDR3 extends over 12 amino acids. Trimming cost V 1 base and J 8 bases, with 6 bases left between them. The CDR3 DNA is TGTGCCAGCAGTTTAGGTCTTAAGCCCCAGCATTTT. Translated, it gives CASSLGLKPQHF.

This clonotype was counted between two and nine times. The chain couples TRBV7-2 to TRBJ1-2; a weak D match, TRBD1 (6 bases). V was trimmed by 2 bases and J by 2 bases, leaving 12 bases between them. The CDR3 sequence is 15 residues long. Germline-derived CDR1 and CDR2 are SGHTA and FQGNSA. CDR3 sequence reads: CASSLSLQGNYGYTF. CDR3 nucleotide sequence: TGTGCCAGCAGCTTATCCCTACAGGGCAACTATGGCTACACCTTC. Full variable domain (outside the CDR3, taken from reference TRBV7-2 and TRBJ1-2): GAGVSQSPSNKVTEKGKDVELRCDPISGHTALYWYRQSLGQGLEFLIYFQGNSAPDKSGLPSDRFSAERTGGSVSTLTIQRTQQEDSAVYLCASSLSLQGNYGYTFGSGTRLTVV.

This clonotype came up a few times. CDR3 nucleotides: TGTGCCAGCAGTTTATGGGGGACTAGAGGGGGCGAGCAGTACTTC. Its protein is CASSLWGTRGGEQYF. The chain employs TRBV27 and TRBJ2-7, with 8 bases aligning to TRBD2. This CDR3 region has 15 residues. Germline lookup yields CDR1 MNHEY and CDR2 SMNVEV (reference sequence). V dropped 1 base and J dropped 6; count of bases not matched to a gene: 8.

The V call is TRBV6-2 or TRBV6-3, the J call TRBJ2-7; unclear D gene. In germline, CDR1 is MNHEY, CDR2 SVGEGT. V lost 0 bases to trimming and J lost 7 bases, with 4 bases between them. This CDR3 is built from 11 residues. This CDR3 is CASSYSQEQYF. CDR3 coding DNA: TGTGCCAGCAGTTACTCACAGGAGCAGTACTTC.

This chain connects TRBV6-2 or TRBV6-3 to TRBJ2-7, with 7 bases fitting TRBD1. Losses at the gene ends were 0 bases for V and 3 bases for J; bases not matched to a gene: 2. The CDR3 runs 14 residues. In germline, CDR1 is MNHEY, CDR2 SVGEGT. The CDR3 is CASSYSRDSYEQYF. For the CDR3, the DNA is TGTGCCAGCAGTTACTCTCGGGACAGCTACGAGCAGTACTTC.

Only a few counts were recorded for this clonotype. The chain joins TRBV24-1 to TRBJ1-5; D not resolved. This CDR3 spans 13 amino acids. CDR1 and CDR2 (germline): KGHDR, SFDVKD. Trimming pared 9 bases from V and 4 bases from J, leaving 12 bases between. The chain's CDR3 is CATRGQKNQPQHF. Written as DNA, the CDR3 is TGTGCCACCCGAGGCCAGAAGAATCAGCCCCAGCATTTT.

This clonotype was counted between two and nine times. The V call is TRBV20-1, the J call TRBJ2-1; D may be TRBD1 or TRBD2 (6 bases each). V dropped 7 bases and J dropped 2 bases, with 15 bases sitting between them. This CDR3 comprises 14 residues. The V gene's germline CDR1 is DFQATT and CDR2 SNEGSKA (reference sequence). The CDR3: CSVPGGTTYNEQFF. Written as DNA, the CDR3 is TGCAGTGTCCCTGGCGGGACAACCTACAATGAGCAGTTCTTC.

This clonotype was counted between two and nine times. The genes are TRBV7-2 and TRBJ1-1; D is unclear. The V gene lost 7 bases and the J gene lost 0 bases, with 15 bases spanning the gap. This CDR3 is built from 15 residues. Germline V lookup: CDR1 SGHTA, CDR2 FQGNSA. The CDR3 DNA is TGTGCCAGCACTCGAATAACAGAAATGAACACTGAAGCTTTCTTT. Protein: CASTRITEMNTEAFF.

This clonotype showed up just a few times. This rearrangement joins TRBV12-5 to TRBJ1-2; no reliable D call. Germline CDR1 is LGHNT and CDR2 is FRNRAP. The CDR3 sequence is 15 residues long. V was pared by 4 bases and J by 8 bases, with 20 bases between. The CDR3 sequence is CASGSSSTSTDGYTF. As DNA, the CDR3 is TGTGCTAGTGGTTCCAGTTCCACATCTACCGACGGCTACACCTTC.